The 14 T cell receptor beta chains in this list originate from one sample, sequenced in a study of PD-1 blockade in mismatch repair-deficient tumors. Method: immunoSEQ multiplex PCR; TCRdb's copy keeps in-frame clones and lacks some. The table shows 90,000 to 130,000 clones, with about 83% occurring only once. This specimen consisted of peripheral blood, obtained about 60 weeks after starting pembrolizumab. These receptors all come from an adult with mismatch repair-deficient cancer.

The chain combines TRBV27 with TRBJ2-3; the match to TRBD1 covers 7 bases. Per germline, CDR1 MNHEY and CDR2 SMNVEV (reference sequence). CDR3 size: 13 residues. V shed 6 bases, J shed 7 bases, and the junction held 7 bases outside the gene matches. DNA for the CDR3: TGTGCCAGCAGGTTTCAAGGGGGCAATACGCAGTATTTT. Protein: CASRFQGGNTQYF.

The chain uses TRBV9 and TRBJ2-1; D might be TRBD1 or TRBD2, each matching 7 bases. V lost 4 bases and J lost 4, with 21 bases in between. Germline lookup yields CDR1 SGDLS and CDR2 YYNGEE. The CDR3 contains 17 residues. The CDR3 DNA is TGTGCCAGCAGCTCAGGGGGGGGGAGGCAACCTTACAATGAGCAGTTCTTC. It codes for CASSSGGGRQPYNEQFF.

The chain employs TRBV11-2 and TRBJ1-2; TRBD1 aligns across 8 bases. The CDR3 sequence is 13 residues long. Per the germline V gene, CDR1 is SGHAT and CDR2 is FQNNGV. With V trimmed by 5 bases and J by 7 bases, 6 bases remained unmatched. The CDR3 DNA is TGTGCCAGCAGCCTAGGACAGGGCGGTGGCTACACCTTC. Amino acids: CASSLGQGGGYTF.

The chain has TRBV7-2 and TRBJ2-1; no clear D. The germline V gene encodes CDR1 SGHTA and CDR2 FQGNSA. The CDR3 length is 15 residues. V shed 1 base and J shed 0 bases, with 7 bases lying between them. The CDR3 DNA reads as TGTGCCAGCAGCTTAGTGGCGAGCTCCTACAATGAGCAGTTCTTC. Translated: CASSLVASSYNEQFF.

V is TRBV7-9 and J is TRBJ2-2, with 9 nucleotides matching TRBD2. J gave up 7 bases and V 5 bases, and 8 bases lay outside the gene matches. CDR3 length equals 15 residues. From germline, CDR1 is SEHNR and CDR2 FQNEAQ (reference sequence). The CDR3 loop is CASSRIAGAVGELFF. The CDR3 bases are TGTGCCAGCAGCCGGATAGCGGGAGCGGTCGGGGAGCTGTTTTTT.

The chain carries TRBV18 and TRBJ2-3, with 8 bases aligning to TRBD2. In germline, CDR1 is KGHSH, CDR2 LQKENI. V dropped 1 base and J dropped 1; count of bases not matched to a gene: 10. The CDR3 has 18 residues. The CDR3 bases are TGTGCCAGCTCACCACGGGGGCTCCCAGCGGGAGGCACAGATACGCAGTATTTT. Encoded protein: CASSPRGLPAGGTDTQYF. The variable domain in full, completed from reference TRBV18 and TRBJ2-3, reads NAGVMQNPRHLVRRRGQEARLRCSPMKGHSHVYWYRQLPEEGLKFMVYLQKENIIDESGMPKERFSAEFPKEGPSILRIQQVVRGDSAAYFCASSPRGLPAGGTDTQYFGPGTRLTVL.

V and J are TRBV11-1 and TRBJ2-1; tentative D call: TRBD1 (6 bases). Trimming pared 5 bases from V and 9 bases from J, leaving 14 bases between. Germline CDR1 reads SGHAT; CDR2 reads FQDESV (reference sequence). The CDR3 is 13 amino acids. CDR3 protein: CASSSYRESEQFF. As DNA, the CDR3 is TGTGCCAGCAGCAGCTACAGGGAGTCTGAGCAGTTCTTC.

The chain uses TRBV27 and TRBJ2-1; D not resolved. Germline CDR1 MNHEY, CDR2 SMNVEV (reference sequence). The germline V and J ends were trimmed by 6 bases and 0 bases, with 15 bases remaining between them. This CDR3 contains 16 residues. The CDR3 region has the DNA TGTGCCAGCAGCCCCATGGTGCCGGACTCCTACAATGAGCAGTTCTTC. Amino acids: CASSPMVPDSYNEQFF.

Here the CDR3 reads CASSFNSVDTQYF. The CDR3 DNA reads as TGTGCCAGCAGCTTCAATAGCGTAGATACGCAGTATTTT. V and J are TRBV7-3 and TRBJ2-3, with TRBD2 as a possible D gene (5 bases). The V gene's germline CDR1 is SGHTA and CDR2 FQGTGA. This CDR3 has 13 amino acids. The V gene lost 3 bases and the J gene lost 5 bases, with 9 bases spanning the gap.

This sequence joins TRBV5-1 and TRBJ1-2, with TRBD1 identical over 10 bases. With 0 bases clipped from V and 3 bases from J, the junction kept 5 bases outside the gene matches. CDR3 length equals 16 residues. CDR1 and CDR2 from the germline V gene are SGHRS and YFSETQ. The CDR3 region is CASSLEGTGEDYGYTF. DNA of the CDR3: TGCGCCAGCAGCTTGGAGGGGACAGGGGAGGACTATGGCTACACCTTC.

This rearrangement joins TRBV11-2 to TRBJ1-2; a weak D match, TRBD1 (5 bases). CDR3 length equals 14 residues. V lost 0 bases and J 4 bases, leaving 9 bases between the germline ends. Germline assignment: CDR1 SGHAT and CDR2 FQNNGV. This chain's CDR3 is CASSLDGGPYGYTF. The CDR3 DNA reads as TGTGCCAGCAGCTTAGATGGGGGTCCCTATGGCTACACCTTC.

The genes are TRBV6-6 and TRBJ1-2; D is undetermined. Trimming took 0 bases from V and 4 from J, leaving 12 bases between them. Germline-derived CDR1 and CDR2 are MNHNY and SVGAGI (reference sequence). There are 15 residues in the CDR3. The CDR3, as DNA: TGTGCCAGCAGTTACTCCGGGCAGGCCCCCTATGGCTACACCTTC. Its translation is CASSYSGQAPYGYTF.

The chain carries TRBV6-1 and TRBJ1-5; weak D call: TRBD1 (5 bases). Germline-derived CDR1 and CDR2 are MNHNS and SASEGT. The CDR3 consists of 14 residues. The V end lost 7 bases, the J end lost 9 bases, and 19 bases lay between the germline ends. CDR3 sequence reads: CASKNSGVPWPQHF. For the CDR3, the DNA is TGTGCCAGCAAAAACTCGGGGGTCCCGTGGCCCCAGCATTTT.

V is TRBV7-9 and J is TRBJ1-4; the D gene is possibly TRBD1 (6 bases). This CDR3 is 15 amino acids long. The V and J ends lost 1 base and 5 bases respectively, with 11 bases between them. Germline V gene lookup returns CDR1 SEHNR and CDR2 FQNEAQ (reference sequence). CDR3: CASSLEGGTNEKLFF. The CDR3 region has the DNA TGTGCCAGCAGCTTAGAAGGGGGGACAAATGAAAAACTGTTTTTT.